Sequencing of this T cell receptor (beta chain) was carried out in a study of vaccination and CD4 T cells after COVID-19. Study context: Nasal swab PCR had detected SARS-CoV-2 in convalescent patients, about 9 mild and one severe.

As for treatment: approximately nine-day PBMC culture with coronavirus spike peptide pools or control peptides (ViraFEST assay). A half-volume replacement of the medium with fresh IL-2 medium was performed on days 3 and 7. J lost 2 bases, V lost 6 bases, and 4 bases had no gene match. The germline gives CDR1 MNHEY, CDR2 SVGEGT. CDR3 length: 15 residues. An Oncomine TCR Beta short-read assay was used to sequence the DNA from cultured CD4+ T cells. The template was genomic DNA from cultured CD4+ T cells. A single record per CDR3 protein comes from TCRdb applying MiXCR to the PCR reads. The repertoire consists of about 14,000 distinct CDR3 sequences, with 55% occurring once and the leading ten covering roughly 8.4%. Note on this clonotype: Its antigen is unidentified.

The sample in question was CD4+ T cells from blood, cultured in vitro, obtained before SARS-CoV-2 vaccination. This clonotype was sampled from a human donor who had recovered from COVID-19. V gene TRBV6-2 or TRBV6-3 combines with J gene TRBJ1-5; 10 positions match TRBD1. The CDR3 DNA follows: TGTGCCAGCAGGCCCGGGACAGGGGGCAATCAGCCCCAGCATTTT. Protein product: CASRPGTGGNQPQHF.